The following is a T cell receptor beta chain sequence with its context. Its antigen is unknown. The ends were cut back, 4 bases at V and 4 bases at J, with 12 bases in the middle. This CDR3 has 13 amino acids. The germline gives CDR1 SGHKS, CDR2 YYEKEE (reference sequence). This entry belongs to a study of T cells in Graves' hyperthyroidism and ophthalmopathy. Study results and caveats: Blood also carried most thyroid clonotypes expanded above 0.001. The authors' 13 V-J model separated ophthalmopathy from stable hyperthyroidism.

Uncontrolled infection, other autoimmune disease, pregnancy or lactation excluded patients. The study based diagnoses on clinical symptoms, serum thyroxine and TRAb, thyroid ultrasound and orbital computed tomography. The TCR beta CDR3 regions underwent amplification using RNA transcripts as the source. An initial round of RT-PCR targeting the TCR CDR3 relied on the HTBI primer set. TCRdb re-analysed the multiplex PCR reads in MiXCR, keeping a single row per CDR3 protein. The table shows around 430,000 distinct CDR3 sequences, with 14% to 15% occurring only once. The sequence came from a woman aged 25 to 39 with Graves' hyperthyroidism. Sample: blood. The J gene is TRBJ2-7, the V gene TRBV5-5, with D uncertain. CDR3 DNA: TGTGCCAGCAGCCGCGACACTGTGTACGAGCAGTACTTC. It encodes CASSRDTVYEQYF.